This T cell receptor (beta chain) was observed in a study of CD8+ T cells in alopecia areata. Study-wide findings and caveats: Scalp sample sequencing also detects resident alphabeta T cells of normal skin. Relative to mice, TCR sharing across patients was less clear, a difference possibly HLA-related.

Extracted RNA was reverse transcribed into cDNA, the sequencing template. TCRdb keeps only in-frame clones here, not all; method: immunoSEQ multiplex PCR. The sample has roughly 150,000 clones, approximately 87% seen once. Looked up from germline, CDR1 is SEHNR and CDR2 is FQNEAQ (reference sequence). The V end was cut by 5 bases, the J end by 3 bases, with 17 bases between. There are 15 residues in the CDR3. A note on this clone: Its antigen remains unidentified.

The specimen was CD8+ T cells sorted from blood, collected at week 0. This sequence originates from a human donor with alopecia areata. V is TRBV7-9 and J is TRBJ2-7; the D gene is possibly TRBD2 (6 bases). DNA of the CDR3: TGTGCCAGCAGCCCCGGTCGGGGGAAAGGCTACGAGCAGTACTTC. Protein sequence: CASSPGRGKGYEQYF.